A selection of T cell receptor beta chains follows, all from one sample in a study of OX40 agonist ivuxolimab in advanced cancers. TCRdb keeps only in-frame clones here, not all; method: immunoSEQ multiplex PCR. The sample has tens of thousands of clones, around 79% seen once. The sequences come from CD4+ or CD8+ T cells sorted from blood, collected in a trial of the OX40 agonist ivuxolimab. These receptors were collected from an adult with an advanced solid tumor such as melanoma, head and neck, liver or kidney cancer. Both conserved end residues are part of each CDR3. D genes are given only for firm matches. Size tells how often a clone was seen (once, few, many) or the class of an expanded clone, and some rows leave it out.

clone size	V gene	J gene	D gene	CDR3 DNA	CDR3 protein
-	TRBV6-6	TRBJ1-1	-	TGTGCCAGCAGACGACAGGACACTGAAGCTTTCTTT	CASRRQDTEAFF
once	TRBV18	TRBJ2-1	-	TGTGCCAGCTCACCACATGGGGCAGGGCGTTCTAGGGATGAGCAGTTCTTC	CASSPHGAGRSRDEQFF
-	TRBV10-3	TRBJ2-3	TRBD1	TGTGCCATCAGGACAGGGCGCACAGATACGCAGTATTTT	CAIRTGRTDTQYF
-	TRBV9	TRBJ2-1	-	TGTGCCAGCAGCGTCTGGGTCTCCTACAATGAGCAGTTCTTC	CASSVWVSYNEQFF
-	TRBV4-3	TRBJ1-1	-	TGCGCCAGCAGCCAAGATCGCTCCAGAGTAGCTTTCTTT	CASSQDRSRVAFF
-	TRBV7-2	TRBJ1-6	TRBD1	TGTGCCAGCAATTTCTGGGGACAGAATAATTCACCCCTCCACTTT	CASNFWGQNNSPLHF
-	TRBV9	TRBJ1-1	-	TGTGCCAGCAGCGTCACTGGGGGCGCGGTAACTGAAGCTTTCTTT	CASSVTGGAVTEAFF
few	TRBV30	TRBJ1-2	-	TGTGCCTGGAGTCTACAGGGATATGGCTACACCTTC	CAWSLQGYGYTF
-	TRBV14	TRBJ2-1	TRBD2	TGTGCCAGCAGCCAATGGGAGCGGGAAGGCGATGAGCAGTTCTTC	CASSQWEREGDEQFF
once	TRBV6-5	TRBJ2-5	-	TGTGCCAGCAGTTACCGGCCCCTTACGGGGCCAGAGACCCAGTACTTC	CASSYRPLTGPETQYF
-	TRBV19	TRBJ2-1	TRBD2	TGTGCCAGTAGTATCCTGGCTAGCGGGTCTGCCCCTCCTGACTACAATGAGCAGTTCTTC	CASSILASGSAPPDYNEQFF
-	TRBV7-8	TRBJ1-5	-	TGTGCCAGCAGCCGCCGTCGGGGGAGCAATCAGCCCCAGCATTTT	CASSRRRGSNQPQHF
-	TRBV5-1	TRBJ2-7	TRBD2	TGCGCCAGCAGCTTGGGGCTAGCGGGAGTAGGGCAGACCTACGAGCAGTACTTC	CASSLGLAGVGQTYEQYF
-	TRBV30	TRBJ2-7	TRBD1	TGTGCCCAAAAAAATGACAGGGGACCCGAGCAGTACTTC	CAQKNDRGPEQYF
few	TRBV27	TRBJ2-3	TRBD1	TGTGCCAGCAGTCAGGGGGCGGCCGACACAGATACGCAGTATTTT	CASSQGAADTDTQYF
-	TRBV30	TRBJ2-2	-	TGTGCCTGGAGTGTAAAAACGCGGGAAACCGGGGAGCTGTTTTTT	CAWSVKTRETGELFF
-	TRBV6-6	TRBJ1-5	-	TGTGCCAGCAGTTACTCGGGCGGAATTCAGCCCCAGCATTTT	CASSYSGGIQPQHF
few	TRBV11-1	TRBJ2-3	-	TGTGCCAGCAGCTTGGAGGGCAGCACAGATACGCAGTATTTT	CASSLEGSTDTQYF
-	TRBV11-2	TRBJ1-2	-	TGTGCCAGCAGCTACGGCGGGCTTGAACACCTGAACTATGGCTACACCTTC	CASSYGGLEHLNYGYTF
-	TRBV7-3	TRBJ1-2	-	TGTGCCAGCAGCTTGGGACCCTCAGAGGTCTATGGCTACACCTTC	CASSLGPSEVYGYTF
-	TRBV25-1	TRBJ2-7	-	TGTGCCAGCAGTGAGTTTTCTTCCGAGCAGTACTTC	CASSEFSSEQYF
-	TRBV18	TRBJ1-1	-	TGTGCCAGCTCACCACCTTCGAGGAAGGGAGCTTTCTTT	CASSPPSRKGAFF
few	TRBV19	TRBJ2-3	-	TGTGCCAGTAGTATCTTACAGGGTGATACGCAGTATTTT	CASSILQGDTQYF
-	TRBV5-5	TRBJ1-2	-	TGTGCCAGCAGCGACAGTGGAGACTATGGCTACACCTTC	CASSDSGDYGYTF
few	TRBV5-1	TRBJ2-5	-	TGCGCCAGCAGCTTTTACCAGGGGGGAGAGACCCAGTACTTC	CASSFYQGGETQYF
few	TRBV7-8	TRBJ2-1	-	TGTGCCAGCAGCTTAGCCGTTGTGTTCAATGAGCAGTTCTTC	CASSLAVVFNEQFF
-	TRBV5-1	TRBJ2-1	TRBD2	TGCGCCAGCAGCGCTGGGACTAGCGGGGGATTCTTGGTGGAGCAGTTCTTC	CASSAGTSGGFLVEQFF
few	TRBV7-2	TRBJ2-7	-	TGTGCCAGCAGCTTGAGTGGCGAGCAGTACTTC	CASSLSGEQYF
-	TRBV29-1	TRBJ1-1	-	TGCAGCGTTGGGGATGGCACTGAAGCTTTCTTT	CSVGDGTEAFF
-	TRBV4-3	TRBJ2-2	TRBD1	TGCGCCAGCAGCCACCCCGACAGGGACACCGGGGAGCTGTTTTTT	CASSHPDRDTGELFF
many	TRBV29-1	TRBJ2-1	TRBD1	TGCAGCGTTGGGGGATGGACAGGGGGCTCCTACAATGAGCAGTTCTTC	CSVGGWTGGSYNEQFF
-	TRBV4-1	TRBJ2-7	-	TGCGCCAGCAGCCAAGATCGGCGGAGCTACGAGCAGTACTTC	CASSQDRRSYEQYF
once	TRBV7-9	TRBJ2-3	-	TGTGCCAGCTTCAAGGGGGCGGGAGTCACAGATACGCAGTATTTT	CASFKGAGVTDTQYF